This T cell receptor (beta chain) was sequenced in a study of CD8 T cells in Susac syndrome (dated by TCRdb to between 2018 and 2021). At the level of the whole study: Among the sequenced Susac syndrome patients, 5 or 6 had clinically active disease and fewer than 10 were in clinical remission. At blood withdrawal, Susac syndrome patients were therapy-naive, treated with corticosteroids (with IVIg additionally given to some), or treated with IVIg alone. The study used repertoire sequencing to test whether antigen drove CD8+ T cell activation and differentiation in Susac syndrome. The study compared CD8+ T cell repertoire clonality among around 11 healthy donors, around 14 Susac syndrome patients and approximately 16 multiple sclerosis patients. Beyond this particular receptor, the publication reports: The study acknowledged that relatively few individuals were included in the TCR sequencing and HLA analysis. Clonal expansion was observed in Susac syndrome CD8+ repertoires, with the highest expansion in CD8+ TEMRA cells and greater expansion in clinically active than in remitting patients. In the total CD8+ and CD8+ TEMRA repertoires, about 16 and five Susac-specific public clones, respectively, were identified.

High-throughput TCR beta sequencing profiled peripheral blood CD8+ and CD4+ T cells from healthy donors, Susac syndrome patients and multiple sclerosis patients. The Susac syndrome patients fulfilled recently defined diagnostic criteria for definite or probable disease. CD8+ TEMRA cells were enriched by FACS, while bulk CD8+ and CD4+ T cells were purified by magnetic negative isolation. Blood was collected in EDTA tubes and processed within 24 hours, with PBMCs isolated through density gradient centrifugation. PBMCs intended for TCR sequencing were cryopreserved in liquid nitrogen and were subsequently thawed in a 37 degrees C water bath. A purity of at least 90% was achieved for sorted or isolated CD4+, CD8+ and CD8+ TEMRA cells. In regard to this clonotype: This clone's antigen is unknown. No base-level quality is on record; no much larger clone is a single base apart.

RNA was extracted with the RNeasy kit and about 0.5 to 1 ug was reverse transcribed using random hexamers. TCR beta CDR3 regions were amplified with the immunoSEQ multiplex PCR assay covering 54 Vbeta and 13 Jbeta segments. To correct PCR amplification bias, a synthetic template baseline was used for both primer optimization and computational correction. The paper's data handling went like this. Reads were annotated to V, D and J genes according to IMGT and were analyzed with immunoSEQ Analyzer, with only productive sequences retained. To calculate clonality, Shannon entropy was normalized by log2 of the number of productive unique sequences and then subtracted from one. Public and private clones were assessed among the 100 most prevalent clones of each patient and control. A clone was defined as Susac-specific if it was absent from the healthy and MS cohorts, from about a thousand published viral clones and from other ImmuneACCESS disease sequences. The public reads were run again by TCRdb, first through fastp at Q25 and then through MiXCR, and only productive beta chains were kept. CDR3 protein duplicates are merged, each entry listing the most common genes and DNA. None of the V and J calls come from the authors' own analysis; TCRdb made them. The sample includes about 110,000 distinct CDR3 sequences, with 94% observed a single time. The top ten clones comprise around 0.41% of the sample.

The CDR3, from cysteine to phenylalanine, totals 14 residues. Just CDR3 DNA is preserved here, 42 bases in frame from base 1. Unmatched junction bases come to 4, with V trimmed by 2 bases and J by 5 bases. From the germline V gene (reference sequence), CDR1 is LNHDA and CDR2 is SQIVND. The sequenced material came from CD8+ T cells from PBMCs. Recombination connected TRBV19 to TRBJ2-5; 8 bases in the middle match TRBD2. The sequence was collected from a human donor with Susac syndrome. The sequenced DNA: TGTGCCAGTAGTATATCAGCGGGGGATGAGACCCAGTACTTC. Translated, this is CASSISAGDETQYF.